The T cell receptor beta chain described here comes from a study of T-cell reconstitution after alpha-beta-depleted transplantation in children. This CDR3 has 14 residues. V gave up 1 base and J gave up 7 bases, with 10 bases separating them. CDR1 and CDR2 from the germline V gene are MGHRA and YSYEKL. As it was prepared, the TCRbeta library received unique molecular identifiers. MiXCR, applied by TCRdb to the PCR reads, yields one record per CDR3 protein. The data hold some 550,000 distinct CDR3 sequences, with around 17% observed a single time. The sequencing used PBMCs from the stem cell graft donor, collected from the stem cell graft. The receptor's source is a human donor who donated a stem cell graft to a child with acute lymphoblastic leukemia. The chain recombines TRBV4-1 with TRBJ1-4, with D uncertain. In nucleotides, the CDR3 is TGCGCCAGCAGCCAAGGCACCCTCACTGAAAAACTGTTTTTT. Translated: CASSQGTLTEKLFF.